This is a list of T cell receptor beta chains from one sample in a study of T cell repertoires in cytomegalovirus infection. Each CDR3 protein gets one entry after TCRdb re-called the reads with MiXCR. This sample has almost 500,000 distinct CDR3 sequences; around 11% occur once, and the top ten carry around 9.6%. The specimen was PBMCs. These TCRs come from a human donor in good health (CMV status not recorded). Some clones in this sample may be carry-over from other donors' samples. Both conserved end residues are trimmed from each CDR3. The order of the fields is V gene, clone size, J gene, CDR3 protein. Size values are once, few and many counts, or a class for expanded clones, and some rows have none.

v_gene: TRBV15; abundance: NA; j_gene: TRBJ2-2; CDR3aa: ATSRDRSVGTGELF
v_gene: TRBV7-9; abundance: many; j_gene: TRBJ1-6; CDR3aa: ASSPGGGNSPLH
v_gene: TRBV12-3/TRBV12-4; abundance: many; j_gene: TRBJ2-1; CDR3aa: ATTRGGHEQF
v_gene: TRBV28; abundance: NA; j_gene: TRBJ2-5; CDR3aa: ASSAGGGTRQETQY
v_gene: TRBV6-1; abundance: many; j_gene: TRBJ2-1; CDR3aa: ASSEARTSGYNEQF
v_gene: TRBV12-3/TRBV12-4; abundance: NA; j_gene: TRBJ2-7; CDR3aa: ASSLRPGGYEQY
v_gene: TRBV14; abundance: many; j_gene: TRBJ2-1; CDR3aa: ASSQVSRLGLAGVLTYNEQF
v_gene: TRBV5-6; abundance: NA; j_gene: TRBJ1-1; CDR3aa: ASSQTGGKAF
v_gene: TRBV2; abundance: many; j_gene: TRBJ2-7; CDR3aa: ASSGAGLGQY
v_gene: TRBV20-1; abundance: few; j_gene: TRBJ1-2; CDR3aa: SASPSTLDSNYGYT
v_gene: TRBV28; abundance: many; j_gene: TRBJ1-1; CDR3aa: ASSFGGRNTEAF
v_gene: TRBV13; abundance: few; j_gene: TRBJ2-5; CDR3aa: ASSPGVPETQY
v_gene: TRBV7-3; abundance: many; j_gene: TRBJ2-2; CDR3aa: ASSLFGGLAGDRPGELF
v_gene: TRBV5-4; abundance: many; j_gene: TRBJ2-1; CDR3aa: ASSTVGWELARYNEQF
v_gene: TRBV11-2; abundance: many; j_gene: TRBJ1-4; CDR3aa: ASSPLGVSTNEKLF
v_gene: TRBV14; abundance: many; j_gene: TRBJ2-5; CDR3aa: ASSRAGLQRATQY
v_gene: TRBV6-1; abundance: many; j_gene: TRBJ2-7; CDR3aa: ASSGDRGGYEQY
v_gene: TRBV12-3/TRBV12-4; abundance: NA; j_gene: TRBJ2-4; CDR3aa: ASSFIGLAGGGNIQY
v_gene: TRBV10-3; abundance: many; j_gene: TRBJ1-2; CDR3aa: AISDKWDYGYT
v_gene: TRBV20-1; abundance: NA; j_gene: TRBJ2-7; CDR3aa: SAGVGRDEQY
v_gene: TRBV5-1; abundance: many; j_gene: TRBJ2-6; CDR3aa: ASSLGDRGLAGANVLT
v_gene: TRBV29-1; abundance: NA; j_gene: TRBJ2-6; CDR3aa: SVKRGSGANVLT
v_gene: TRBV7-3; abundance: many; j_gene: TRBJ2-5; CDR3aa: ASSLQSGGQETQY
v_gene: TRBV11-1; abundance: many; j_gene: TRBJ2-2; CDR3aa: ASSLGGLVATGELF
v_gene: TRBV7-2; abundance: many; j_gene: TRBJ2-5; CDR3aa: ASSEQGGGIRETQY
v_gene: TRBV6-2/TRBV6-3; abundance: many; j_gene: TRBJ2-7; CDR3aa: ASSSDRLSYEQY
v_gene: TRBV18; abundance: few; j_gene: TRBJ2-6; CDR3aa: ASSPNTGPTGANVLT
v_gene: TRBV20-1; abundance: NA; j_gene: TRBJ1-2; CDR3aa: SARVFTGEWDYGYT
v_gene: TRBV28; abundance: few; j_gene: TRBJ2-3; CDR3aa: ASSFRAVTDTQY
v_gene: TRBV28; abundance: NA; j_gene: TRBJ2-5; CDR3aa: ASTGTWTQY
v_gene: TRBV10-3; abundance: few; j_gene: TRBJ2-7; CDR3aa: AISEAVGDRFIHEQY